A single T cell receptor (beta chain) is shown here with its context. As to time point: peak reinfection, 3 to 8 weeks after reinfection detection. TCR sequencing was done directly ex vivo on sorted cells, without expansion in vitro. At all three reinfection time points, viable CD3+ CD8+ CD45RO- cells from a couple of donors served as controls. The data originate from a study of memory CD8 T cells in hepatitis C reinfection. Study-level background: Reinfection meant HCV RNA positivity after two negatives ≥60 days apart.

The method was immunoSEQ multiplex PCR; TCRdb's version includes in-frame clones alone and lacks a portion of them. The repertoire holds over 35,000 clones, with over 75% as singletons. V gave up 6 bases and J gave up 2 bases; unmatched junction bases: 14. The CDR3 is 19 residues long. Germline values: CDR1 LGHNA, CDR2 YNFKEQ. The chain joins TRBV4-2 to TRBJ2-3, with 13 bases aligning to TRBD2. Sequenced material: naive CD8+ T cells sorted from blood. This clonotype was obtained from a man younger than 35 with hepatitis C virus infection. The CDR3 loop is CASSFRLAGGPEYTDTQYF. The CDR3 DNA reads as TGTGCCAGCAGTTTCCGACTAGCGGGAGGTCCCGAATACACAGATACGCAGTATTTT.